This entry features one T cell receptor beta chain sequence. Antigen: not known. This entry belongs to a study of T cell responses to AZD1222 COVID-19 vaccine. Whole-study results and caveats: Donors, mostly white British, included more females; clonal diversity was possibly underestimated. Scientists sampled the repertoires only once the peak T cell response had passed.

This table comes from immunoSEQ multiplex PCR, and its TCRdb copy is limited to in-frame clones, with some not included. The sample records under 200,000 clones, 90% to 95% being singletons. The CDR3 is 13 residues long. Germline-derived CDR1 and CDR2 are SGHKS and YYEKEE (reference sequence). Trimming removed 3 bases at V and 3 bases at J, with 7 bases between. The TCR was taken from an adult in good health. The V gene is TRBV5-5, the J gene TRBJ2-1; no definite D call. This specimen was peripheral blood, taken on day 0 of AZD1222 vaccination. CDR3: CASSSGIYNEQFF. CDR3 coding DNA: TGTGCCAGCAGCTCTGGGATCTACAATGAGCAGTTCTTC.